The 10 T cell receptor beta chains below come from one sample, sequenced in a study of response to subunit inactivated influenza vaccine. TCRdb re-called the RT-PCR reads through MiXCR, storing one row per CDR3 protein. The sample shows roughly 190,000 distinct CDR3 sequences, approximately 12% of them seen only once. These data were also reused for a study on T cells expressing NK-cell markers. That report notes: UMI-tagged 5'RACE template switching yielded the TCR beta cDNA.

The sample consisted of CD8+ T cells sorted from PBMCs, taken approximately 12 days after vaccination. The receptor set was obtained from a man aged 45-65 years who received an inactivated influenza vaccine.

This clonotype was counted only a few times. The genes are TRBV6-1 and TRBJ2-1; D may be TRBD1 or TRBD2 (7 bases each). The CDR3 runs 15 residues. Germline V gives CDR1 MNHNS, CDR2 SASEGT. Trimming took 5 bases from V and 4 from J, leaving 15 bases between them. The CDR3 loop is CASSQGGEPYNEQFF. The CDR3 DNA follows: TGTGCCAGCAGTCAGGGGGGGGAGCCGTACAATGAGCAGTTCTTC.

V is TRBV10-3 and J is TRBJ2-3; D is possibly TRBD1 (6 bases). V lost 2 bases to trimming and J lost 4 bases, with 16 bases between them. CDR3 length equals 16 residues. Germline lookup yields CDR1 ENHRY and CDR2 SYGVKD. The CDR3 region is CAISERGWQGPDTQYF. DNA of the CDR3: TGTGCCATCAGTGAGCGCGGGTGGCAGGGGCCAGATACGCAGTATTTT.

The chain couples TRBV12-3 or TRBV12-4 to TRBJ1-2, with D maybe TRBD1 (5 bases). There are 13 residues in the CDR3. Trimming stripped 5 bases from V and 2 bases from J, with 9 bases between. The CDR3 reads CASSRGSNYGYTF. For the CDR3, the DNA is TGTGCCAGCAGTAGGGGCAGCAACTATGGCTACACCTTC.

This clonotype was counted ten times or more. The V call is TRBV20-1, the J call TRBJ2-7; possible D gene TRBD2, 6 bases. Per the germline V gene, CDR1 is DFQATT and CDR2 is SNEGSKA (reference sequence). V lost 1 base, J lost 5 bases, and 9 bases lay in between. The CDR3 covers 12 residues. Here the CDR3 DNA reads TGCAGTGCTAGAGGGGGGACTGACGAGCAGTACTTC. It codes for CSARGGTDEQYF.

This chain connects TRBV19 to TRBJ1-1; D gene unclear. Per the germline V gene, CDR1 is LNHDA and CDR2 is SQIVND (reference sequence). The CDR3 extends over 11 amino acids. Trimming left V 10 bases short and J 3 bases short, with 9 bases between. CDR3 residues: CATRVYTEAFF. The DNA for the CDR3 is TGTGCCACTAGAGTTTACACTGAAGCTTTCTTT. The whole variable domain, remainder taken from reference TRBV19 and TRBJ1-1, is DGGITQSPKYLFRKEGQNVTLSCEQNLNHDAMYWYRQDPGQGLRLIYYSQIVNDFQKGDIAEGYSVSREKKESFPLTVTSAQKNPTAFYLCATRVYTEAFFGQGTRLTVV.

The rearrangement uses TRBV2 and TRBJ2-1; 8 bases agree with TRBD2. Germline CDR1 is SNHLY and CDR2 is FYNNEI. This CDR3 region has 16 residues. V was clipped by 7 bases and J by 3 bases; unmatched bases: 11. The CDR3 sequence is CASTPYAGGNYNEQFF. The CDR3, as DNA: TGTGCCAGCACTCCTTACGCGGGAGGAAACTACAATGAGCAGTTCTTC. Supplemented by reference TRBV2 and TRBJ2-1, the full variable domain reads EPEVTQTPSHQVTQMGQEVILRCVPISNHLYFYWYRQILGQKVEFLVSFYNNEISEKSEIFDDQFSVERPDGSNFTLKIRSTKLEDSAMYFCASTPYAGGNYNEQFFGPGTRLTVL.

The gene calls are TRBV5-6 and TRBJ2-5; D is uncertain. The CDR3 contains 16 residues. V lost 0 bases, J lost 1 base, and 13 bases lay in between. The germline V gene has CDR1 SGHDT and CDR2 YYEEEE. CDR3: CASSLVIGLGQETQYF. The CDR3 DNA sequence: TGTGCCAGCAGCTTGGTTATTGGCTTGGGCCAAGAGACCCAGTACTTC.

Here the CDR3 reads CASSSWTTRETQYF. As DNA, the CDR3 is TGTGCCAGCAGTTCTTGGACAACTCGGGAGACCCAGTACTTC. J is TRBJ2-5 and V is TRBV6-2 or TRBV6-3; tentatively, D is TRBD1 (5 bases). The germline V gene has CDR1 MNHEY and CDR2 SVGEGT. This CDR3 is built from 14 residues. The ends were cut back, 4 bases at V and 5 bases at J, with 14 bases in the middle.

V is TRBV7-9 and J is TRBJ2-5; TRBD1 aligns across 8 bases. V lost 5 bases to trimming and J lost 4 bases; unmatched junction nucleotides: 9. The CDR3 consists of 15 residues. Germline loops: CDR1 SEHNR, CDR2 FQNEAQ (reference sequence). The CDR3 bases are TGTGCCAGCAGCCCGAGGGACAGGACGTTAGAGACCCAGTACTTC. Amino acids: CASSPRDRTLETQYF.

This clonotype showed up just a few times. The chain recombines TRBV2 with TRBJ2-3; TRBD2 aligns across 9 bases. V shed 1 base, J shed 5 bases, and the junction held 7 bases outside the gene matches. The CDR3 length is 16 residues. Looked up from germline, CDR1 is SNHLY and CDR2 is FYNNEI. The CDR3 reads CASSEGPSGEGDTQYF. The CDR3 coding sequence is TGTGCCAGCAGTGAAGGTCCTAGCGGGGAGGGAGATACGCAGTATTTT.